Given below is one TCR beta chain in context. The CDR3 has 14 amino acids. The V gene end was trimmed by 2 bases and the J gene end by 7 bases; junction bases not matched to a gene: 3. The V gene's germline CDR1 is SGHRS and CDR2 YFSETQ. This record comes from a study of cytotoxic CD8 clonotypes in ibrutinib-treated CLL. Clones were sequenced by immunoSEQ multiplex PCR, and TCRdb holds only the in-frame ones, with some missing. Here the sample spans approximately 50,000 clones, 69% being singletons. The sequencing here drew on PBMCs, taken after 12 months of ibrutinib treatment. The chain couples TRBV5-1 to TRBJ2-2; 9 nucleotides match TRBD1. This receptor was identified in a human donor with chronic lymphocytic leukemia. CDR3 region: CASSFGQGIGELFF. DNA for the CDR3: TGCGCCAGCAGCTTTGGACAGGGGATCGGGGAGCTGTTTTTT. Drawing the rest from reference TRBV5-1 and TRBJ2-2, the complete variable domain is KAGVTQTPRYLIKTRGQQVTLSCSPISGHRSVSWYQQTPGQGLQFLFEYFSETQRNKGNFPGRFSGRQFSNSRSEMNVSTLELGDSALYLCASSFGQGIGELFFGEGSRLTVL.